The TCR beta chain under discussion was sequenced for a study of T-cell memory formation after mild COVID-19. A single record per CDR3 protein comes from TCRdb applying MiXCR to the 5' RACE reads. Counted here are 150,000 to 200,000 distinct CDR3 sequences, roughly 30% occurring once; the ten biggest clones make up approximately 12%. The TCR comes from an adult woman who had mild COVID-19 (a few samples of this study predate the infection). Cell type and time point are not known. Sequenced material: PBMCs or a T cell subset sorted from them (not recorded which).

The CDR3 loop reads CASSLGRGHGVNTEAFF. The CDR3 nucleotides read TGTGCCAGCAGCTTAGGCAGGGGGCATGGGGTGAACACTGAAGCTTTCTTT. The chain joins TRBV11-2 to TRBJ1-1; 8 bases align to TRBD1. Germline V gene data show CDR1 as SGHAT and CDR2 as FQNNGV. V was pared by 1 base and J by 0 bases, with 7 bases of the junction left unmatched. There are 17 residues in the CDR3.